Each of the 6 T cell receptor beta chains below was sequenced from the same sample in a study of T cells after somatic rescue of genetic block. Sequencing was performed with immunoSEQ multiplex PCR; in TCRdb, only in-frame clones are kept and a portion is missing. The sample holds about 72,000 clones, just over 90% seen once. Sample: peripheral blood mononuclear cells (PBMCs). Receptor source: a young man.

This rearrangement joins TRBV5-6 to TRBJ1-1, with D perhaps TRBD1 (6 bases). V was trimmed by 4 bases and J by 9 bases, leaving 10 bases between them. Germline CDR1 SGHDT, CDR2 YYEEEE. This CDR3 region has 11 residues. CDR3 DNA sequence: TGTGCCAGCAGCGCGGACAGAAAAGCTTTCTTT. This codes for CASSADRKAFF. The complete variable domain, with remaining parts taken from reference TRBV5-6 and TRBJ1-1, reads DAGVTQSPTHLIKTRGQQVTLRCSPKSGHDTVSWYQQALGQGPQFIFQYYEEEERQRGNFPDRFSGHQFPNYSSELNVNALLLGDSALYLCASSADRKAFFGQGTRLTVV.

This clone was counted a few times. The chain has TRBV5-1 and TRBJ2-7; D is possibly TRBD2 (7 bases). Germline CDR1 and CDR2: SGHRS and YFSETQ. Trimming took 2 bases from V and 3 from J, leaving 12 bases between them. The length of the CDR3 is 14 residues. The CDR3 is CASSLGGGHYEQYF. The DNA for the CDR3 is TGCGCCAGCAGCTTAGGCGGGGGCCACTACGAGCAGTACTTC.

This sequence joins TRBV4-3 and TRBJ2-4, with 9 positions matching TRBD1. This CDR3 contains 16 residues. Trimming took 0 bases from V and 3 from J; bases not matched to a gene: 3. Germline loops: CDR1 LGHNA, CDR2 YSLEER. The CDR3 DNA reads as TGCGCCAGCAGCCAAGAGGGACAGGGCGGCAAAAACATTCAGTACTTC. Residues: CASSQEGQGGKNIQYF.

The CDR3 nucleotides are TGCAGCGTTGAGGGGCTTGAGGAGGGTAGAGCAGATACGCAGTATTTT. It specifies CSVEGLEEGRADTQYF. The chain uses TRBV29-1 and TRBJ2-3, with D tentatively TRBD2 (6 bases). Germline loops: CDR1 SQVTM, CDR2 ANQGSEA. V was trimmed by 3 bases and J by 4 bases, leaving 20 bases between them. This CDR3 has 16 amino acids.

The chain recombines TRBV27 with TRBJ2-1; TRBD1 might be the D (5 bases). Germline CDR1 MNHEY, CDR2 SMNVEV (reference sequence). The CDR3 loop spans 17 amino acids. Trimming took off 2 bases at V and 3 bases at J, with 17 bases between the two ends. CDR3 amino acids: CASSLIRRGPGYNEQFF. The CDR3 DNA reads TGTGCCAGCAGTTTAATCCGAAGGGGTCCCGGCTACAATGAGCAGTTCTTC.

This chain joins TRBV11-2 and TRBJ2-7; a possible D gene is TRBD1 (6 bases). The CDR3 spans 13 residues. The germline V gene encodes CDR1 SGHAT and CDR2 FQNNGV. V was trimmed by 3 bases and J by 2 bases, leaving 8 bases between them. In nucleotides, the CDR3 is TGTGCCAGCAGCTTCGGGACAACCTACGAGCAGTACTTC. This encodes CASSFGTTYEQYF.